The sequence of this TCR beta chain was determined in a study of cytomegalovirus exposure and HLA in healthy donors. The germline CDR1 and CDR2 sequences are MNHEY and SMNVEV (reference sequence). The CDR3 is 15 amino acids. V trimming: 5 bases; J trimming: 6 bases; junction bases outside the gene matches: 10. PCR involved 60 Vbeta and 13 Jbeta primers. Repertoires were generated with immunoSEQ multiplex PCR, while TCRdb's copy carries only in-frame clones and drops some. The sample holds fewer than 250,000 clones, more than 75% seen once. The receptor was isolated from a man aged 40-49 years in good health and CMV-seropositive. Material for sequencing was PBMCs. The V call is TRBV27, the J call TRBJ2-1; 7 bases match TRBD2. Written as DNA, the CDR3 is TGTGCCAGCAGTCAGAGGACTAGTCGTCCCAATGAGCAGTTCTTC. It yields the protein CASSQRTSRPNEQFF.